Listed below are T cell receptor beta chains from one sample, sequenced in a study of early T cells in non-severe SARS-CoV-2 infection. TCRdb re-called the 5' RACE reads with MiXCR, one entry per CDR3 protein. This table holds around 81,000 distinct CDR3 sequences, 13% to 15% found once. Sequencing was performed on whole blood. Receptors were obtained from an adult who was a healthcare worker with PCR-confirmed SARS-CoV-2 infection or an uninfected control (not recorded which). The CDR3 runs from the conserved cysteine through the conserved F or W. A D gene is named only where the DNA matches it firmly. For some rows the clone size is stated as once, few or many, or as a class when expanded; others skip it.

j_call,v_call,d_call,clone_size,cdr3_nt,cdr3_aa
TRBJ1-2,TRBV3-1,TRBD1,few,TGTGCCAGCAGCCAAGCGGGACAGGCCTATGGCTACACCTTC,CASSQAGQAYGYTF
TRBJ1-5,TRBV6-2/TRBV6-3,.,many,TGTGCCAGCAGTCAAGACAGGAATCAGCCCCAGCATTTT,CASSQDRNQPQHF
TRBJ2-3,TRBV7-2,.,.,TGTGCCAGCAGCAGAGGACAGACAGATACGCAGTATTTT,CASSRGQTDTQYF
TRBJ1-1,TRBV30,.,few,TGTGCCTGGAGGGTCTCCTCAAACACTGAAGCTTTCTTT,CAWRVSSNTEAFF
TRBJ1-1,TRBV27,.,many,TGTGCCAGCAGTGTCTTGACAGGTTCCTTCACTGAAGCTTTCTTT,CASSVLTGSFTEAFF
TRBJ2-3,TRBV6-5,.,.,TGTGCCAGCAGGACGGCAGATACGCAGTATTTT,CASRTADTQYF
TRBJ1-1,TRBV29-1,.,.,TGCAGCGTTGCTACAGCAGAAGCTTTCTTT,CSVATAEAFF
TRBJ1-1,TRBV9,TRBD1,few,TGTGCCAGCAGCACAGGGGGCACAGGGAACACTGAAGCTTTCTTT,CASSTGGTGNTEAFF
TRBJ2-3,TRBV29-1,.,.,TGCAGCGCCGCCCCAGGGGTGGATACGCAGTATTTT,CSAAPGVDTQYF
TRBJ2-3,TRBV12-3/TRBV12-4,.,few,TGTGCCAGCTCTCCTGACACAGATACGCAGTATTTT,CASSPDTDTQYF
TRBJ2-5,TRBV11-2,TRBD2,.,TGTGCCAGCAGCTTAGGACTAGCGGGGGTTGAGACCCAGTACTTC,CASSLGLAGVETQYF
TRBJ2-5,TRBV9,TRBD2,many,TGTGCCAGCAGCGTCACTAGCGGAGAGACCCAGTACTTC,CASSVTSGETQYF
TRBJ2-2,TRBV9,.,.,TGTGCCAGCAGCCCCCGGACCCTCACCGGGGAGCTGTTTTTT,CASSPRTLTGELFF
TRBJ2-1,TRBV9,TRBD2,.,TGTGCCAGCAGCGTATCAGCGGGGGGCGGCTCCTACAATGAGCAGTTCTTC,CASSVSAGGGSYNEQFF
TRBJ1-3,TRBV5-1,.,.,TGCGCCAGCAGCCCGCAGGGAGGCGTTGGAAACACCATATATTTT,CASSPQGGVGNTIYF
TRBJ1-1,TRBV6-6,.,.,TGTGCCAGCAGGACGGACTTTAAAGCTGAAGCTTTCTTT,CASRTDFKAEAFF
TRBJ1-1,TRBV30,.,.,TGTGCCTGGATGACAGAGGTGGACACTGAAGCTTTCTTT,CAWMTEVDTEAFF
TRBJ2-7,TRBV11-2,TRBD2,few,TGTGCCAGCAGCTTAATGTCGGGGGGGCCCTACGAGCAGTACTTC,CASSLMSGGPYEQYF
TRBJ1-6,TRBV5-1,.,many,TGCGCCAGCAGGCCGTGGGGGCCCGGGTCACCCCTCCACTTT,CASRPWGPGSPLHF
TRBJ1-4,TRBV6-2/TRBV6-3,.,few,TGTGCCAGCAGTTACTCGATCGGGACACCGTCAACTAATGAAAAACTGTTTTTT,CASSYSIGTPSTNEKLFF
TRBJ2-6,TRBV5-1,.,few,TGCGCCAGCAGCCCGGTGGCTGGGGCCAACGTCCTGACTTTC,CASSPVAGANVLTF
TRBJ2-3,TRBV5-1,.,many,TGCGCCAGCAGCCCCACCTCGAGGGGGGGGGCGTTTGGGACAGATACGCAGTATTTT,CASSPTSRGGAFGTDTQYF
TRBJ1-1,TRBV7-8,TRBD1,few,TGTGCCAGCAGCTTATGGGACCCGAGGGGGCTGAACACTGAAGCTTTCTTT,CASSLWDPRGLNTEAFF
TRBJ1-6,TRBV7-2,TRBD1,.,TGTGCCAGCAGCTCTCAGACAGGGGCTAATAATTCACCCCTCCACTTT,CASSSQTGANNSPLHF
TRBJ2-5,TRBV20-1,TRBD2,once,TGCAGTGCTAGATCCCCCGGGGGGCAAGAGACCCAGTACTTC,CSARSPGGQETQYF
TRBJ2-6,TRBV29-1,.,few,TGCAGCGTTGTTCCCCGATCTGGGGCCAACGTCCTGACTTTC,CSVVPRSGANVLTF
TRBJ2-1,TRBV5-1,.,once,TGCGCCAGCAGCTTAACTAACTCCTACAATGAGCAGTTCTTC,CASSLTNSYNEQFF
TRBJ1-1,TRBV6-5,.,.,TGTGCCAGCAGCTGGGTGGGGGGTGAAGCTTTCTTT,CASSWVGGEAFF
TRBJ2-1,TRBV20-1,.,many,TGCAGTGCTAGCCGCCACGGGTTTTGGGGGCACAGAGACTACAATGAGCAGTTCTTC,CSASRHGFWGHRDYNEQFF
TRBJ1-4,TRBV11-2,.,.,TGTGCCAGCAGCTTAGGGGGCAGCCCGAATGAAAAACTGTTTTTT,CASSLGGSPNEKLFF
TRBJ1-2,TRBV28,.,.,TGTGCCAGCACTCGCCGGTGGACCTATGGCTACACCTTC,CASTRRWTYGYTF
TRBJ1-4,TRBV25-1,TRBD1,.,TGTGCCAGCAGCATAACACAGGGGAGGAATGAAAAACTGTTTTTT,CASSITQGRNEKLFF
TRBJ1-2,TRBV6-2/TRBV6-3,TRBD1,few,TGTGCCAGCAGTTACGACCCCTCCGGGACAGGCGGAGGCTACACCTTC,CASSYDPSGTGGGYTF
TRBJ2-3,TRBV10-3,.,.,TGTGCCATCCGAGGGGCCACAGATACGCAGTATTTT,CAIRGATDTQYF
TRBJ1-3,TRBV5-1,.,few,TGCGCCAGCAGCTTAGGACACACCGGAGACACCATATATTTT,CASSLGHTGDTIYF
TRBJ2-3,TRBV7-2,TRBD2,.,TGTGCCAGCAGCTTGGAACTAGCGGGGGCCCAGGCCCCAGATACGCAGTATTTT,CASSLELAGAQAPDTQYF
TRBJ2-7,TRBV29-1,.,few,TGCAGCGTTGGGACATCCTACGAGCAGTACTTC,CSVGTSYEQYF
TRBJ1-4,TRBV28,.,.,TGTGCCAGCAGTACCCGGGGGGAAACTAATGAAAAACTGTTTTTT,CASSTRGETNEKLFF
TRBJ1-1,TRBV7-3,.,few,TGTGCCAGCAGCTTAAGAGTGGCGGGGGAAGCTTTCTTT,CASSLRVAGEAFF
TRBJ2-2,TRBV20-1,.,.,TGCAGTGCTAGGTTAAATTCCGGGGAGCTGTTTTTT,CSARLNSGELFF
TRBJ1-5,TRBV28,TRBD1,many,TGTGCCAGCAGAGACCAGACAGGGTGGCATCAGCCCCAGCATTTT,CASRDQTGWHQPQHF
TRBJ2-4,TRBV2,.,.,TGTGCCAGCATCGGAGGCAGTGTCAACATTCAGTACTTC,CASIGGSVNIQYF
TRBJ2-5,TRBV7-9,TRBD2,many,TGTGCCAGCAGCTCAGGACTAGCGGGTGAGACCCAGTACTTC,CASSSGLAGETQYF
TRBJ2-1,TRBV7-2,.,.,TGTGCCAGCAGCTTAGGCGAGGGCTGGCTCTTGGAGGGGAACCAGTTCTTC,CASSLGEGWLLEGNQFF
TRBJ1-1,TRBV13,.,.,TGTGCCAGCAGCGCAAGGGTACAAAGCACTGAAGCTTTCTTT,CASSARVQSTEAFF
TRBJ1-1,TRBV29-1,.,few,TGCAGCGTTGGACGACAGAACACTGAAGCTTTCTTT,CSVGRQNTEAFF
TRBJ2-1,TRBV7-9,TRBD2,few,TGTGCCAGCAGTGGCGGGGGACTCTCCTACAATGAGCAGTTCTTC,CASSGGGLSYNEQFF
TRBJ1-1,TRBV11-2,.,many,TGTGCCAGCAGCATAACAGGGATGAACACTGAAGCTTTCTTT,CASSITGMNTEAFF
TRBJ2-3,TRBV10-1,.,.,TGCGCCAGCAGTGAGTCGAGCGTCGGGGCAGATACGCAGTATTTT,CASSESSVGADTQYF
TRBJ1-5,TRBV6-6,.,many,TGTGCCAGCAGTTACGAGGGGGGCCGCCAGCCCCAGCATTTT,CASSYEGGRQPQHF
TRBJ2-7,TRBV25-1,TRBD1,few,TGTGCCAGCAGTGCGACAGGGGTCGAGCAGTACTTC,CASSATGVEQYF
TRBJ1-3,TRBV7-6,.,.,TGTGCCAGCAGCTTAGCGGAAAACAGGCGCTCTGAAAACACCATATATTTT,CASSLAENRRSENTIYF
TRBJ2-5,TRBV29-1,TRBD2,few,TGCAGCGTTGAGCGGACTAGCGGGAGAACCCAAGAGACCCAGTACTTC,CSVERTSGRTQETQYF
TRBJ1-5,TRBV19,.,.,TGTGCCAGTAGTATATCAGGGGCTGATCAGCCCCAGCATTTT,CASSISGADQPQHF
TRBJ1-1,TRBV7-8,.,.,TGTGCCAGCAGCTCATACAGGAACACTGAAGCTTTCTTT,CASSSYRNTEAFF
TRBJ2-2,TRBV7-2,.,few,TGTGCCAGCAGCTACAGCCGGAACACCGGGGAGCTGTTTTTT,CASSYSRNTGELFF
TRBJ2-1,TRBV7-9,TRBD1,few,TGTGCCAGCAGCTTAACCTGGGACAGGGATTACAATGAGCAGTTCTTC,CASSLTWDRDYNEQFF
TRBJ2-3,TRBV6-5,.,.,TGTGCCAGCAGCCGACCTAGGGATACGCAGTATTTT,CASSRPRDTQYF
TRBJ1-2,TRBV29-1,.,few,TGCAGCGTCGAGGGCACTGGCTACACCTTC,CSVEGTGYTF
TRBJ1-1,TRBV24-1,.,.,TGTGCCACCAGTGATCTTACCAGAGACAGGACGAACACTGAAGCTTTCTTT,CATSDLTRDRTNTEAFF